This paragraph reports one T cell receptor (beta chain). This clonotype showed up many times. Its specific antigen is unknown. No clone much larger than this one lies a single base away; base qualities are absent. The CDR3 numbers 15 residues from cysteine through phenylalanine. Left in the record is the CDR3 DNA by itself, 45 bases read in frame from the first base. The V and J ends are trimmed by 3 bases and 2 bases, leaving 11 bases between them. Set within a cohort of healthcare workers in London, UK, this nested case-control study involved weekly PCR testing of nasopharyngeal swabs along with blood sampling. Between 23 and 31 March 2020, the week of the UK lockdown, healthcare workers were enrolled and then followed up weekly for as long as 16 weeks. The entry originates in a study of early T cells in non-severe SARS-CoV-2 infection (dated by TCRdb to the early 2020s). Study-wide context: Because TCR sequencing was done on bulk RNA from unsorted whole blood, the alpha and beta chains could not be paired.

The protocol used for the library was 5' RACE. The run used a NextSeq 500. The TCR library protocol attached unique molecular identifiers to individual cDNA molecules to correct for sequencing error and PCR bias. Both TCR alpha and beta chains were sequenced, and tight co-correlation was observed between alpha and beta sequence abundances in each sample. The paper's data handling went like this. Decombinator V4 was used to perform V gene, J gene and CDR3 annotation of TCR sequences. Expanded TCRs were defined as changing significantly between any two time points under a Poisson model with p below 0.0001. TCR abundances were normalised to the total number of TCRs sequenced per sample and were expressed as counts per million. MAIT TCRs were defined by TRAV1-2 paired with TRAJ12, TRAJ20 or TRAJ33, and iNKT TCRs by TRAV10 paired with TRAJ18. A search of VDJdb, accessed on 1 November 2021, was run for TCRs annotated to CMV, EBV and SARS-CoV-2, with TCRs annotated for multiple antigens excluded. The raw public data were reprocessed by TCRdb itself: fastp quality trimming at Q25, MiXCR clonotype calling, in-frame beta chains only. Merged by CDR3 protein, the rows form single entries marked with the most common genes and DNA. None of the V and J calls come from the authors' own analysis; TCRdb made them. This sample holds 65,000 to 75,000 distinct CDR3 sequences; 11% were observed only once. 3.5% to 4% of the sample rests with the top ten.

The study at large found these results: Matching against VDJdb was skewed toward anti-spike CD8 responses, likely underestimated virus-specific expansions, and missed private and CD4 specificities.

This receptor was taken from an adult who was a healthcare worker with PCR-confirmed SARS-CoV-2 infection or an uninfected control (not recorded which). In this chain, TRBV12-3 or TRBV12-4 is recombined with TRBJ2-4; a weak D assignment points to TRBD2 (5 bases agree). The specimen was whole blood. The CDR3 here reads CASSFRGSSKNIQYF. The bases read TGTGCCAGCAGTTTCCGGGGAAGTTCCAAAAACATTCAGTACTTC.